The 25 T cell receptor beta chains below all came from one sample that was sequenced in a study of OX40 agonist ivuxolimab in advanced cancers. Using immunoSEQ multiplex PCR, the repertoire was profiled, and TCRdb retains in-frame clones only, with some absent. The sample shows about 82,000 clones, roughly 90% of them seen only once. This material consisted of CD4+ or CD8+ T cells sorted from blood, taken in a trial of the OX40 agonist ivuxolimab. These TCRs come from an adult with an advanced solid tumor such as melanoma, head and neck, liver or kidney cancer.

The CDR3 DNA sequence: TGTGCCAGCAGTGAGCCGACGGACAGGGGGCCCTACGAGCAGTACTTC. It is translated as CASSEPTDRGPYEQYF. J is TRBJ2-7 and V is TRBV25-1, with 11 positions matching TRBD1. This CDR3 has 16 amino acids. Per the germline V gene, CDR1 is MGHDK and CDR2 is SYGVNS. The V and J ends lost 3 bases and 2 bases, in that order; junction bases with no gene match: 6.

This sequence joins TRBV6-5 and TRBJ2-2; 7 bases align to TRBD1. The CDR3 loop spans 14 amino acids. Germline CDR1 and CDR2: MNHEY and SVGAGI. J was trimmed by 3 bases and V by 7 bases; bases with no gene match: 5. The CDR3 coding sequence is TGTGCCAGCACCGCGACAGGGTACACCGGGGAGCTGTTTTTT. Its protein is CASTATGYTGELFF.

The chain has TRBV28 and TRBJ1-5; unclear D gene. CDR3 length equals 13 residues. Trimming shortened V by 3 bases and J by 3 bases, and 6 bases separated the two germline ends. In germline, CDR1 is MDHEN, CDR2 SYDVKM. Written as DNA, the CDR3 is TGTGCCAGCAGTTTTCGGAACAATCAGCCCCAGCATTTT. Its protein product is CASSFRNNQPQHF.

The table lists this clone with a count of one. The rearrangement links TRBV29-1 to TRBJ2-1; 7 bases line up with TRBD2. V lost 7 bases to trimming and J lost 2 bases; unmatched junction nucleotides: 8. In germline, CDR1 is SQVTM, CDR2 ANQGSEA. There are 14 residues in the CDR3. CDR3 nucleotide sequence: TGCAGCGCGGAAAGCGGGGCGGCCTACAATGAGCAGTTCTTC. This gives the protein CSAESGAAYNEQFF.

The genes are TRBV2 and TRBJ1-5; D remains ambiguous. Germline V gene lookup returns CDR1 SNHLY and CDR2 FYNNEI. The CDR3 totals 11 residues. V was shortened by 6 bases and J by 5 bases, with 5 bases between the two germline ends. The CDR3 protein is CASRRDQPQHF. The CDR3 region has the DNA TGTGCCAGCAGGAGAGATCAGCCCCAGCATTTT.

This clone was found a few times. This sequence joins TRBV6-1 and TRBJ1-4; D remains unclear. The CDR3 length is 13 residues. Trimming left V 4 bases short and J 7 bases short, with 10 bases between. Germline V gene data show CDR1 as MNHNS and CDR2 as SASEGT. The CDR3 loop is CASSGLSGEKLFF. In DNA form, the CDR3 reads TGTGCCAGCAGTGGACTAAGCGGTGAAAAACTGTTTTTT.

The gene calls are TRBV28 and TRBJ1-5; D is ambiguous. The V gene's germline CDR1 is MDHEN and CDR2 SYDVKM. V shed 10 bases and J shed 4 bases, with 11 bases lying between them. The CDR3 covers 12 residues. The CDR3 reads CATGALNQPQHF. CDR3 DNA: TGTGCCACCGGTGCTTTAAATCAGCCCCAGCATTTT.

This chain connects TRBV9 to TRBJ2-3, with a possible D match to TRBD2 (5 bases). Germline V lookup: CDR1 SGDLS, CDR2 YYNGEE. The CDR3 is made up of 16 amino acids. V lost 0 bases and J 3 bases, leaving 14 bases between the germline ends. The CDR3 spells CASSVGVGVVTDTQYF. CDR3 sequence (DNA): TGTGCCAGCAGCGTAGGTGTGGGAGTTGTGACAGATACGCAGTATTTT.

V usage is TRBV29-1 and J usage is TRBJ2-3; 7 bases are shared with TRBD2. Germline trimming cut 0 bases from V and 13 bases from J; bases unmatched to any gene: 10. Per germline, CDR1 SQVTM and CDR2 ANQGSEA. The CDR3 contains 13 residues. CDR3 amino acids: CSVEDLGGSVKYF. The CDR3 coding sequence is TGCAGCGTTGAAGATCTCGGCGGGAGCGTAAAGTATTTT.

This clone was detected a few times. The rearrangement links TRBV6-5 to TRBJ1-5, with 8 bases fitting TRBD1. The germline CDR1 and CDR2 sequences are MNHEY and SVGAGI. The J segment lost 6 bases and the V segment lost 6 bases, leaving 7 bases of the junction unmatched. The CDR3 has 14 amino acids. The CDR3 DNA reads as TGTGCCAGCAGAAGTGACAGGGGAGGTCAGCCCCAGCATTTT. Its translation: CASRSDRGGQPQHF.

The gene calls are TRBV19 and TRBJ1-4; TRBD1 agrees at 8 bases. Germline CDR1 reads LNHDA; CDR2 reads SQIVND (reference sequence). The V gene end was trimmed by 5 bases and the J gene end by 7 bases; junction bases not matched to a gene: 9. The CDR3 runs 15 residues. This CDR3 is CASSARTGFGEKLFF. CDR3 coding DNA: TGTGCCAGTAGTGCACGGACAGGGTTCGGTGAAAAACTGTTTTTT. Complete variable domain (other parts from reference TRBV19 and TRBJ1-4): DGGITQSPKYLFRKEGQNVTLSCEQNLNHDAMYWYRQDPGQGLRLIYYSQIVNDFQKGDIAEGYSVSREKKESFPLTVTSAQKNPTAFYLCASSARTGFGEKLFFGSGTQLSVL.

The genes are TRBV5-1 and TRBJ1-3; unclear D gene. The V end lost 0 bases, the J end lost 0 bases, and 4 bases lay between the germline ends. There are 14 residues in the CDR3. Germline CDR1 is SGHRS and CDR2 is YFSETQ. CDR3: CASSLDSSGNTIYF. The CDR3 nucleotides are TGCGCCAGCAGCTTGGACAGCTCTGGAAACACCATATATTTT.

The CDR3 region is CASSSSGTGNQPQHF. Written as DNA, the CDR3 is TGTGCCAGCAGCTCTTCCGGGACAGGTAATCAGCCCCAGCATTTT. This chain uses TRBV5-6 with TRBJ1-5, with TRBD1 matching over 8 bases. The CDR3 is 15 residues long. In germline, CDR1 is SGHDT, CDR2 YYEEEE. Trimming at V came to 3 bases and at J to 4 bases, leaving 6 bases not matched to a gene.

The CDR3 loop is CASSSFREGSYNEQFF. The CDR3 region has the DNA TGTGCCAGCAGCTCCTTTCGCGAGGGCTCCTACAATGAGCAGTTCTTC. This chain uses TRBV11-2 with TRBJ2-1; D is perhaps TRBD2 (5 bases). The germline V and J ends were trimmed by 4 bases and 0 bases, with 13 bases remaining between them. Germline lookup yields CDR1 SGHAT and CDR2 FQNNGV. This CDR3 region has 16 residues.

V usage is TRBV28 and J usage is TRBJ2-2; 7 nucleotides align to TRBD1. CDR1 is MDHEN and CDR2 is SYDVKM in the germline V gene. The CDR3 contains 14 residues. Trimming removed 5 bases from V and 5 bases from J; junction bases left unmatched: 5. CDR3: CASSPGQITGELFF. In DNA form, the CDR3 reads TGTGCCAGCAGTCCGGGACAGATTACCGGGGAGCTGTTTTTT.

The chain uses TRBV15 and TRBJ2-1; the D gene is possibly TRBD2 (5 bases). V lost 4 bases to trimming and J lost 9 bases, with 13 bases between them. From germline, CDR1 is LNHNV and CDR2 YYDKDF (reference sequence). The length of the CDR3 is 13 residues. Here the CDR3 reads CATSTLSAGEQFF. In DNA, the CDR3 is TGTGCCACCAGCACCCTAAGCGCGGGTGAGCAGTTCTTC.

CDR3 in DNA: TGCGCCAGCAGCTTCCAGGGACAGGGGACCGGCTATGGCTACACCTTC. It yields the protein CASSFQGQGTGYGYTF. The chain couples TRBV5-1 to TRBJ1-2; 10 bases fit TRBD1. Germline V gene data show CDR1 as SGHRS and CDR2 as YFSETQ. The trim removed 2 bases at V and 4 bases at J, leaving 8 bases unmatched. The CDR3 consists of 16 residues.

The chain uses TRBV11-2 and TRBJ1-1; D not certain. Per germline, CDR1 SGHAT and CDR2 FQNNGV. The CDR3 extends over 14 amino acids. Trimming took off 2 bases at V and 0 bases at J, with 7 bases between the two ends. The CDR3 DNA reads TGTGCCAGCAGCTTACAGACCATGAACACTGAAGCTTTCTTT. It is translated as CASSLQTMNTEAFF.

This rearrangement joins TRBV11-3 to TRBJ2-3; perhaps TRBD2 as D (6 bases). CDR3 length equals 15 residues. V was shortened by 1 base and J by 3 bases, with 11 bases between the two germline ends. Germline V gene sequence: CDR1 SGHNT, CDR2 YENEEA. The CDR3 protein is CASSLGWDFTDTQYF. The CDR3 region has the DNA TGTGCCAGCAGCTTAGGTTGGGACTTTACAGATACGCAGTATTTT.

The chain links TRBV5-6 to TRBJ2-5, with 7 bases aligning to TRBD1. The ends lost 1 base at V and 2 bases at J; junction bases unmatched: 5. The CDR3 length is 15 residues. CDR1 and CDR2 from the germline V gene are SGHDT and YYEEEE. The CDR3 DNA is TGTGCCAGCAGCTTGTCGGGGACAGCTCAAGAGACCCAGTACTTC. This encodes CASSLSGTAQETQYF.

On this clone: Relative to the germline gene, one junction end is altered; a read error may explain this. The rearrangement links TRBV7-7 to TRBJ2-2; perhaps TRBD2 as D (5 bases). The CDR3 is 13 amino acids. Germline CDR1 and CDR2: SSHAT and FNYEAQ (reference sequence). CDR3 in DNA: TGTGCTAGCAGGACGGGGATGGACGGGGAGCTGTTTTTT. Its translation is CASRTGMDGELFF.

The V and J genes are TRBV14 and TRBJ2-5; tentatively, D is TRBD1 or TRBD2 (5 bases each). Germline V gene lookup returns CDR1 SGHDN and CDR2 FVKESK. Trimming shortened V by 3 bases and J by 4 bases, and 18 bases separated the two germline ends. The CDR3 is 16 amino acids. The CDR3 sequence is CASSHLAIRDRETQYF. The CDR3 region has the DNA TGTGCCAGCAGCCACCTAGCCATTCGGGACCGAGAGACCCAGTACTTC.

This sequence joins TRBV7-8 and TRBJ2-7, with 8 bases lining up with TRBD1. Germline V gives CDR1 SGHVS, CDR2 FQNEAQ. This CDR3 spans 14 amino acids. The V gene end was trimmed by 5 bases and the J gene end by 1 base; junction bases not matched to a gene: 4. The CDR3 DNA is TGTGCCAGCAGCCCGGGACAGGCGTCCTACGAGCAGTACTTC. It encodes CASSPGQASYEQYF.

The genes are TRBV6-4 and TRBJ1-2; D gene uncertain. This CDR3 is 16 amino acids long. V shed 7 bases and J shed 4 bases, with 22 bases lying between them. Germline V gene sequence: CDR1 MRHNA, CDR2 SNTAGT. CDR3 nucleotide sequence: TGTGCCAGCAAAGGCCCGGCGACCCCCGGTCTCTATGGCTACACCTTC. Protein product: CASKGPATPGLYGYTF.

The rearrangement links TRBV5-6 to TRBJ2-3, with no clear D. Per germline, CDR1 SGHDT and CDR2 YYEEEE. The V and J ends lost 0 bases and 3 bases respectively, with 5 bases between them. The CDR3 runs to 13 residues. The CDR3: CASSLVGTDTQYF. Here the CDR3 DNA reads TGTGCCAGCAGCTTGGTAGGGACAGATACGCAGTATTTT. The full variable domain, in which reference TRBV5-6 and TRBJ2-3 provide the parts outside the CDR3, is DAGVTQSPTHLIKTRGQQVTLRCSPKSGHDTVSWYQQALGQGPQFIFQYYEEEERQRGNFPDRFSGHQFPNYSSELNVNALLLGDSALYLCASSLVGTDTQYFGPGTRLTVL.